This entry is about one T cell receptor beta chain. Its antigen remains unidentified. Base quality data are lacking; no much larger clone is found one base away. The CDR3 numbers 14 residues from cysteine through phenylalanine. Only CDR3 DNA is held: 42 bases, read in frame from base 1. The germline V gene encodes CDR1 MGHRA and CDR2 YSYEKL. V loses 3 bases, J loses 4 bases, and the germline ends lie 9 bases apart. The immunoSEQ hsTCRB assay version 4 in survey mode was used to sequence TCRbeta repertoires from genomic DNA. Genomic DNA was diluted to around 10 ng/uL, and up to roughly 1 ug per sample was used for TCRbeta sequencing. The paper's data handling went like this. Analysis of the TCRbeta data was done in ImmunoSeq Analyzer 3.0, and diversity was computed on productive nucleotide rearrangements. Using the Immunarch R package, lower-bound TCR diversity was estimated with the improved Chao index and clonality was estimated with the Gini coefficient. Different nucleotide rearrangements encoding the same CDR3beta amino acid sequence were counted as distinct clonotypes. Differential abundance analysis identified TCRbeta sequences significantly enriched in antigen-responding cells relative to anti-CD3/anti-CD28-activated cells. Using predicted peptide-MHC specificity as the basis, GLIPH2 grouped TCRs into clusters, both for each participant individually and for the merged data sets that combined participants. In TCRdb, the immuneACCESS table is reduced to in-frame sequences with V and J assigned. These tables do not hold every clone; where another copy was compared, an unresolved V gene accounts for under half, and the others remain unexplained. That table furnishes V, J and clone size, whereas the DNA furnished D and trimming. Within this sample are fewer than 45,000 clones, with roughly nine tenths of them counted one time only. Around 0.48% of the sample comes from the top ten.

This entry comes from a study of persistence of HIV-infected CD4 T cells (TCRdb year 2020). For the study in its entirety: The median time the participants had spent on suppressive ART was less than 9 years. Apart from two participants who underwent leukapheresis at a single time point, peripheral blood samples of up to 180 mL were collected from participants at multiple time points. Anti-CD3/anti-CD28 stimulation activated a higher proportion of cells, with a lower memory fraction, than antigen stimulation. CMV- and HIV-1 Gag-responding CD4+ T cells were isolated from ART-treated individuals so that antigen-driven clonal expansion of HIV-1-infected cells could be examined. The clonality of all cells in each sorted population was measured by TCRbeta sequencing, and the clonality of infected cells was measured by proviral sequencing. For the TCR cluster analysis across participants, 8 participants were included for CMV and about seven participants for Gag.

The investigation overall reported the following: Within the same sorted populations, TCR oligoclonality correlated with proviral oligoclonality. Significantly lower TCRbeta richness was observed in CMV- and Gag-responding cells than in anti-CD3/anti-CD28-responding cells, and higher oligoclonality was observed in CMV-responding cells than in CD3/CD28-stimulated and Gag-responding cells. Few individuals were included in the study, and only a limited range of antigens was tested. Bulk TCR analyses could not be restricted to the rare CMV-responding cells that actually carried HIV-1 proviruses. Antigen-responding cells were enriched for degenerate expanded CDR3beta sequences, which suggests convergent selection of CD4+ responses to CMV and Gag.

Interpreted using the paper, the treatment or condition label stands for: suppressive antiretroviral therapy. As a nonspecific positive control representing the CD4+ T cell repertoire, the cells were stimulated with anti-CD3/anti-CD28 magnetic beads. Responding CD4+ T cells were sorted on the basis of upregulation of both CD40 ligand and CD69. Participants were HIV-1-infected adults who started suppressive ART during chronic infection. Participants had undetectable plasma HIV-1 RNA below 50 copies/mL for at least 4 years. To be included, a participant needed positive CMV serology and a CD4+ T cell count above 400 cells/uL. Before stimulation, PBMCs were isolated using density centrifugation and then depleted of CD8+ T cells. CD8-depleted PBMCs were stimulated for over 15 hours with anti-CD28/CD49d costimulation, CD40-blocking antibody and enfuvirtide to prevent new infections. Sorting was done on either a Beckman Coulter MoFlo Legacy or an XDP sorter, and propidium iodide was used to exclude dead cells. Genomic DNA was extracted using the QIAamp DNA Mini Kit for samples with more than one million cells and using the Quick-DNA Microprep Kit for all other samples.

Here the sequenced sample was CD4+ T cells sorted from PBMCs after roughly 18-hour stimulation, taken from a patient who received antiretroviral therapy. What this sample's cell subset or site label stands for: CD40L+CD69+ CD4 T cells responding to anti-CD3/anti-CD28 beads, representing the overall repertoire. This receptor was taken from an adult woman with HIV who was CMV-seropositive. The V and J genes are TRBV4-1 and TRBJ1-4, with the D gene call left open. In nucleotides, the sequence is TGCGCCAGCAGCCAGGCCAGCCATAATGAAAAACTGTTTTTT. This encodes CASSQASHNEKLFF.